A selection of T cell receptor beta chains follows, all from one sample in a study of blood T cell repertoires in COVID-19. TCRdb keeps only in-frame clones here, not all; method: immunoSEQ multiplex PCR. Of fewer than 95,000 clones listed, less than 85% were seen once; the top ten hold under 15%. The sequencing sample was made of peripheral blood. The source of these receptors is a human donor in a cohort sampled during active COVID-19. CDR3s include the opening cysteine and the closing phenylalanine or tryptophan. The order of the fields is J gene, D gene, V gene, clone size, CDR3 protein, CDR3 DNA. The D gene is left open where the match is weak. Only some rows state a clone size, as once, few, many or a class for expanded clones.

>TRBJ1-2|NA|TRBV7-9|NA
CASSKGQLTSLLSYGYTF
TGTGCCAGCAGTAAAGGACAGCTCACATCACTCCTAAGCTATGGCTACACCTTC
>TRBJ2-1|TRBD1|TRBV7-6|NA
CASSLSPGQGANEQFF
TGTGCCAGCAGCTTGAGCCCGGGACAGGGGGCCAATGAGCAGTTCTTC
>TRBJ1-6|TRBD1|TRBV6-6|NA
CASRPVTGAALHF
TGTGCCAGCAGGCCCGTGACAGGGGCAGCCCTCCACTTT
>TRBJ2-1|TRBD1|TRBV6-2/TRBV6-3|NA
CASSYGQGRYSYNEQFF
TGTGCCAGCAGTTATGGACAGGGGAGGTACTCCTACAATGAGCAGTTCTTC
>TRBJ1-1|NA|TRBV7-2|NA
CASSTRRRTEAFF
TGTGCCAGCAGCACCAGAAGGAGGACTGAAGCTTTCTTT
>TRBJ1-1|NA|TRBV29-1|NA
CSVERNTEAFF
TGCAGCGTTGAGAGGAACACTGAAGCTTTCTTT
>TRBJ1-6|TRBD1|TRBV11-3|once
CASSEQGSGSPLHF
TGTGCCAGCAGCGAACAGGGGTCTGGTTCACCCCTCCACTTT
>TRBJ2-5|NA|TRBV5-4|NA
CASSSPGETQYF
TGTGCCAGCAGCAGCCCGGGAGAGACCCAGTACTTC
>TRBJ2-7|NA|TRBV7-9|few
CASSLTHGTLSYEQYF
TGTGCCAGCAGCTTAACTCACGGGACACTTTCCTACGAGCAGTACTTC
>TRBJ2-3|TRBD2|TRBV5-6|NA
CASSLGGRNTQYF
TGTGCCAGCAGCTTGGGCGGGAGAAATACGCAGTATTTT
>TRBJ2-3|TRBD2|TRBV9|NA
CASSVESIAGLTDTQYF
TGTGCCAGCAGCGTAGAATCGATAGCGGGGCTCACAGATACGCAGTATTTT
>TRBJ2-3|NA|TRBV6-5|few
CASSRMGRGTDTQYF
TGTGCCAGCAGTCGAATGGGTAGGGGGACAGATACGCAGTATTTT
>TRBJ2-1|NA|TRBV21-1|NA
CASPLTSISSYNEQFF
TGTGCCAGCCCCTTAACATCAATCAGCTCCTACAATGAGCAGTTCTTC
>TRBJ1-5|NA|TRBV2|NA
CASRPPGDQPQHF
TGTGCCAGCAGGCCACCAGGGGATCAGCCCCAGCATTTT
>TRBJ2-7|TRBD1|TRBV6-5|NA
CASRQGDLLGEQYF
TGTGCCAGTCGACAGGGGGACCTCTTGGGTGAGCAGTACTTC
>TRBJ1-5|TRBD1|TRBV19|NA
CASRGGQEGRQPQHF
TGTGCCAGTAGAGGGGGACAGGAAGGACGTCAGCCCCAGCATTTT
>TRBJ1-2|NA|TRBV7-8|NA
CASSLGRRRGGAGGYTF
TGTGCCAGCAGCTTAGGACGGAGGCGGGGGGGCGCCGGTGGCTACACCTTC
>TRBJ1-6|TRBD1|TRBV5-1|few
CASSANSGTGTSPLHF
TGCGCCAGCAGCGCCAACTCCGGGACAGGGACTTCACCCCTCCACTTT
>TRBJ2-3|TRBD2|TRBV2|NA
CASTEGQAGGQDTQYF
TGTGCCAGCACCGAAGGGCAAGCGGGGGGGCAAGATACGCAGTATTTT
>TRBJ2-1|TRBD2|TRBV5-1|NA
CASSQLAGGLREQFF
TGCGCCAGCAGCCAACTAGCGGGGGGGCTTCGTGAGCAGTTCTTC